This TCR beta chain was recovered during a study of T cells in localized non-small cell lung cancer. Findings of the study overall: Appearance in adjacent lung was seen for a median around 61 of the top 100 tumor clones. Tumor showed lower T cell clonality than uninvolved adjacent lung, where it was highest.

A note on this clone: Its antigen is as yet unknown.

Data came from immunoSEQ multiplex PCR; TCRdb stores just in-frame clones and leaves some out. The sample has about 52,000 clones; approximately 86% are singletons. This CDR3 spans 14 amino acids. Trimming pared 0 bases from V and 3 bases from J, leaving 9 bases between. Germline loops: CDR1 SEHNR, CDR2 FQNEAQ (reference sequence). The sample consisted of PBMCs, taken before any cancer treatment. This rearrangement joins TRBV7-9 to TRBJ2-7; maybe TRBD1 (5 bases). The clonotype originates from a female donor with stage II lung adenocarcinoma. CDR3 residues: CASSLATGFYEQYF. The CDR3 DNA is TGTGCCAGCAGCTTAGCCACAGGTTTCTACGAGCAGTACTTC.